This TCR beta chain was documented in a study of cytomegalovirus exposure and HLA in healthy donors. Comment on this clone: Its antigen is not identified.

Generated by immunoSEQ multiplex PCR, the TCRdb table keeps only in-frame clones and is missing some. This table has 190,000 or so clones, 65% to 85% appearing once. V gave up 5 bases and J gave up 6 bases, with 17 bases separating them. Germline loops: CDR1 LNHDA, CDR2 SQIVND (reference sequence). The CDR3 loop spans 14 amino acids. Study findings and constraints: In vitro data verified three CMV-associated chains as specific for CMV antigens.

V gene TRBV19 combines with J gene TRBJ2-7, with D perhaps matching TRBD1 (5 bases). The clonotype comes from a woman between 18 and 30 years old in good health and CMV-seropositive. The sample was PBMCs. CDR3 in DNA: TGTGCCAGTAGTCCCGGCAGGGTTCAGGGCGAGCAGTACTTC. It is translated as CASSPGRVQGEQYF.